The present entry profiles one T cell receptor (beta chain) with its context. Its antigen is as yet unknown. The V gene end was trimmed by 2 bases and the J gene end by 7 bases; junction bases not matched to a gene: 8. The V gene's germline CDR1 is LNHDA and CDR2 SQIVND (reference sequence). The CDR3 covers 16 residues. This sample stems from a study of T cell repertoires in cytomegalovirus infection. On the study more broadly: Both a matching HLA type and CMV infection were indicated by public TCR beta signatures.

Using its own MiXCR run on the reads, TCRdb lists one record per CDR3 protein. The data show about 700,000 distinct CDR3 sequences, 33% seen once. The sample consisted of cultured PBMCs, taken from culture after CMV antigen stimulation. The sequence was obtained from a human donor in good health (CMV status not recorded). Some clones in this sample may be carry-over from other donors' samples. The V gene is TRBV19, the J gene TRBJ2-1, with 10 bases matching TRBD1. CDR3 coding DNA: TGTGCCAGTAGTATACCGGGACAGGGGCCCTCTAATGAGCAGTTCTTC. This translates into CASSIPGQGPSNEQFF. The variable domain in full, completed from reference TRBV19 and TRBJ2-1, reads DGGITQSPKYLFRKEGQNVTLSCEQNLNHDAMYWYRQDPGQGLRLIYYSQIVNDFQKGDIAEGYSVSREKKESFPLTVTSAQKNPTAFYLCASSIPGQGPSNEQFFGPGTRLTVL.